Detailed here is one T cell receptor beta chain. The data were taken from a study of CD8+ T cells in alopecia areata. The wider study: Once tofacitinib had been taken for 6 to 18 months, 6 months off drug followed.

The ends lost 3 bases at V and 1 base at J; junction bases unmatched: 7. The CDR3 length is 17 residues. Germline V lookup: CDR1 LNHNV, CDR2 YYDKDF (reference sequence). Extraction and reverse transcription of RNA yielded cDNA as the sequencing template. The table came from immunoSEQ multiplex PCR; TCRdb's copy has only in-frame clones and leaves some out. Of 130,000 or so clones in the sample, about 46% are singletons; the top ten hold approximately 18%. The V call is TRBV15, the J call TRBJ2-2; 8 bases align to TRBD1. The clonotype comes from a human donor with alopecia areata. The sequences come from CD8+ T cells sorted from blood, collected at week 0. The CDR3 reads CATSRVRGQGNTGELFF. The CDR3 DNA reads as TGTGCCACCAGCAGGGTACGAGGACAGGGGAACACCGGGGAGCTGTTTTTT.